These 26 T cell receptor beta chains came from one sample sequenced in a study of T-cell memory formation after mild COVID-19. TCRdb used MiXCR to reprocess the 5' RACE reads, holding one entry per CDR3 protein. Of 360,000 or so distinct CDR3 sequences listed, 25% to 30% were seen once; the top ten hold 13%. The sample consisted of PBMCs or a T cell subset sorted from them (not recorded which). Receptor source: an adult woman who had mild COVID-19 (a few samples of this study predate the infection). Cell type and time point are not known.

This clonotype turned up a few times. This chain joins TRBV7-9 and TRBJ2-1; 10 nucleotides align to TRBD1. Germline trimming cut 1 base from V and 6 bases from J; bases unmatched to any gene: 12. CDR3 length equals 18 residues. Germline V gene data show CDR1 as SEHNR and CDR2 as FQNEAQ (reference sequence). DNA of the CDR3: TGTGCCAGCAGCTTAGGGGCGTCTTGGGACAGGGGATTCAATGAGCAGTTCTTC. The encoded protein is CASSLGASWDRGFNEQFF. The whole variable domain, filled in from reference TRBV7-9 and TRBJ2-1, reads DTGVSQNPRHKITKRGQNVTFRCDPISEHNRLYWYRQTLGQGPEFLTYFQNEAQLEKSRLLSDRFSAERPKGSFSTLEIQRTEQGDSAMYLCASSLGASWDRGFNEQFFGPGTRLTVL.

This clonotype was observed a few times. The rearrangement uses TRBV9 and TRBJ2-1; D is unclear. The CDR3 length is 14 residues. V lost 0 bases to trimming and J lost 8 bases, with 12 bases between them. CDR1 is SGDLS, CDR2 YYNGEE, per germline. Here the CDR3 reads CASSVDGDWDEQFF. The CDR3 bases are TGTGCCAGCAGCGTAGATGGCGATTGGGATGAGCAGTTCTTC.

The V and J genes are TRBV6-5 and TRBJ2-7; D is undetermined. Germline V gives CDR1 MNHEY, CDR2 SVGAGI. V was pared by 8 bases and J by 5 bases, with 10 bases between. CDR3 size: 11 residues. CDR3: CASPPPHEQYF. Here the CDR3 DNA reads TGTGCCAGCCCCCCCCCCCACGAGCAGTACTTC.

This chain connects TRBV27 to TRBJ2-1; 8 bases fit TRBD2. Germline values: CDR1 MNHEY, CDR2 SMNVEV (reference sequence). Trimming cost V 6 bases and J 8 bases; bases outside gene matches: 15. CDR3 length: 16 amino acids. The CDR3 bases are TGTGCCAGCAGCCCCCTTAGCGGGGCGAGGGGGGATGAGCAGTTCTTC. It yields the protein CASSPLSGARGDEQFF.

The rearrangement links TRBV4-2 to TRBJ2-6, with D hard to call. CDR1 and CDR2 (germline): LGHNA, YNFKEQ. CDR3 size: 16 residues. Trimming took off 3 bases at V and 0 bases at J, with 9 bases between the two ends. CDR3 region: CASSHLTPSGANVLTF. In nucleotides, the CDR3 is TGTGCCAGCAGCCACCTCACACCCTCTGGGGCCAACGTCCTGACTTTC.

This clonotype was seen repeatedly, ten times or more. V usage is TRBV19 and J usage is TRBJ1-4; D uncertain. The germline V and J ends were trimmed by 6 bases and 7 bases, with 12 bases remaining between them. The CDR3 consists of 13 residues. The germline V gene encodes CDR1 LNHDA and CDR2 SQIVND (reference sequence). Here the CDR3 DNA reads TGTGCCAGTAGCTCCACCCGGGGTGAAAAACTGTTTTTT. Translating it yields CASSSTRGEKLFF.

The J gene is TRBJ1-2, the V gene TRBV12-3 or TRBV12-4; D gene uncertain. Trimming cost V 5 bases and J 3 bases, with 16 bases left between them. This CDR3 is 15 amino acids long. CDR3 residues: CASSPTLAHDYGYTF. DNA of the CDR3: TGTGCCAGCAGTCCGACCCTGGCCCATGACTATGGCTACACCTTC.

This clonotype was recorded a few times. The chain links TRBV5-4 to TRBJ2-1; TRBD2 matches at 9 bases. Germline V gene lookup returns CDR1 SGHNT and CDR2 YYREEE (reference sequence). The CDR3 contains 15 residues. V was pared by 0 bases and J by 8 bases, with 6 bases of the junction left unmatched. Here the CDR3 DNA reads TGTGCCAGCAGCTTGGCCTTAGCGGGAGTAGATGAGCAGTTCTTC. It codes for CASSLALAGVDEQFF.

V usage is TRBV3-1 and J usage is TRBJ1-6; 7 nucleotides match TRBD1. The CDR3 runs 13 residues. The germline CDR1 and CDR2 sequences are LGHDT and YNNKEL (reference sequence). V gave up 5 bases and J gave up 13 bases; unmatched junction bases: 8. CDR3: CASSTYRGSPLHF. The DNA for the CDR3 is TGTGCCAGCAGCACATACAGGGGTTCTCCCCTCCACTTT. Supplemented by reference TRBV3-1 and TRBJ1-6, the full variable domain reads DTAVSQTPKYLVTQMGNDKSIKCEQNLGHDTMYWYKQDSKKFLKIMFSYNNKELIINETVPNRFSPKSPDKAHLNLHINSLELGDSAVYFCASSTYRGSPLHFGNGTRLTVT.

This clonotype was detected only a few times. The rearrangement uses TRBV4-1 and TRBJ2-5; D possibly corresponds to TRBD2 (7 bases). The CDR3 contains 17 residues. CDR1 MGHRA and CDR2 YSYEKL come from the germline V gene. Trimming pared 2 bases from V and 7 bases from J, leaving 23 bases between. The CDR3 loop is CASSQPGGTPSGGTQYF. As DNA, the CDR3 is TGCGCCAGCAGCCAACCCGGGGGGACACCATCCGGGGGGACCCAGTACTTC.

The CDR3 DNA follows: TGTGCCAGCAGCCAAGCTGGGAAAGGGGGCGGCTATGGCTACACCTTC. This gives the protein CASSQAGKGGGYGYTF. The chain uses TRBV14 and TRBJ1-2; TRBD1 aligns across 7 bases. CDR1 and CDR2 from the germline V gene are SGHDN and FVKESK. This CDR3 region has 16 residues. With 1 base clipped from V and 4 bases from J, the junction kept 9 bases outside the gene matches.

The chain joins TRBV20-1 to TRBJ2-7, with TRBD2 identical over 8 bases. The CDR3 sequence is 15 residues long. CDR1 is DFQATT and CDR2 is SNEGSKA in the germline V gene (reference sequence). The V and J ends lost 3 bases and 0 bases, in that order; junction bases with no gene match: 7. CDR3 sequence: CSASGAGADSYEQYF. DNA of the CDR3: TGCAGTGCTAGTGGAGCGGGGGCTGACTCCTACGAGCAGTACTTC.

The rearrangement links TRBV12-3 or TRBV12-4 to TRBJ2-7; unclear D gene. With 3 bases removed from V and 0 bases from J, the gap between germline ends came to 6 bases. The CDR3 has 13 amino acids. The CDR3 DNA reads as TGTGCCAGCAGTTTGGAATACTCCTACGAGCAGTACTTC. It is translated as CASSLEYSYEQYF.

The chain has TRBV5-1 and TRBJ1-2; D gene ambiguous. In germline, CDR1 is SGHRS, CDR2 YFSETQ. The germline V and J ends were trimmed by 0 bases and 3 bases, with 9 bases remaining between them. CDR3 length: 14 residues. The CDR3: CASSLAQADYGYTF. DNA for the CDR3: TGCGCCAGCAGCTTGGCCCAGGCCGACTATGGCTACACCTTC.

V and J are TRBV20-1 and TRBJ2-3, with TRBD2 identical over 11 bases. From germline, CDR1 is DFQATT and CDR2 SNEGSKA (reference sequence). V lost 0 bases and J lost 0; bases outside the gene matches: 2. This CDR3 comprises 16 residues. This CDR3 reads CSAREGLAASTDTQYF. The DNA of the CDR3 is TGCAGTGCTAGAGAGGGACTAGCGGCTAGCACAGATACGCAGTATTTT.

The CDR3 region has the DNA TGCAGTGCTGGACAGGGGGCCCAAGAGACCCAGTACTTC. This sequence encodes CSAGQGAQETQYF. The rearrangement links TRBV20-1 to TRBJ2-5; 11 bases fit TRBD1. The V gene's germline CDR1 is DFQATT and CDR2 SNEGSKA (reference sequence). This CDR3 is 13 amino acids long. V was clipped by 5 bases and J by 1 base; unmatched bases: 0.

CDR3 sequence reads: CASSINRGWPYNEQFF. Here the CDR3 DNA reads TGTGCCAGCAGCATAAACAGGGGTTGGCCCTACAATGAGCAGTTCTTC. The chain has TRBV7-9 and TRBJ2-1; 7 bases match TRBD1. V shed 5 bases and J 2 bases; nucleotides not matched to a gene: 9. CDR1 SEHNR and CDR2 FQNEAQ come from the germline V gene (reference sequence). This CDR3 contains 16 residues.

This clonotype came up a few times. The chain combines TRBV5-6 with TRBJ2-3; tentatively, D is TRBD2 (5 bases). V shed 4 bases and J shed 1 base, with 10 bases lying between them. CDR3 size: 14 residues. Germline CDR1 reads SGHDT; CDR2 reads YYEEEE. The CDR3 DNA reads TGTGCCAGCAGCGACTTGAGGGGCACAGATACGCAGTATTTT. Translating gives CASSDLRGTDTQYF.

The chain joins TRBV10-3 to TRBJ2-7, with D possibly matching TRBD1 (5 bases). The CDR3 spans 13 residues. V was cut by 6 bases and J by 6 bases, with 15 bases left in between. The germline CDR1 and CDR2 sequences are ENHRY and SYGVKD. The CDR3 region is CAISDGSQGEQYF. The CDR3 DNA reads as TGTGCCATCAGCGATGGCAGCCAGGGCGAGCAGTACTTC.

The rearrangement uses TRBV6-2 or TRBV6-3 and TRBJ2-7; D gene uncertain. The CDR3 is 15 residues long. V was clipped by 0 bases and J by 7 bases, with 16 bases between them. Germline assignment: CDR1 MNHEY and CDR2 SVGEGT. The CDR3 here is CASSYSPADPQEQYF. The CDR3 bases are TGTGCCAGCAGTTACTCTCCGGCCGACCCTCAGGAGCAGTACTTC.

This clonotype appeared a few times. The chain employs TRBV6-6 and TRBJ1-6; possible D gene TRBD1, 6 bases. The CDR3 is made up of 14 amino acids. Germline V gives CDR1 MNHNY, CDR2 SVGAGI (reference sequence). V was clipped by 6 bases and J by 6 bases, with 12 bases between them. This chain's CDR3 is CASSNSDSNSPLHF. In DNA, the CDR3 is TGTGCCAGCAGCAATTCGGACAGTAATTCACCCCTCCACTTT.

This clonotype came up a few times. V and J are TRBV5-1 and TRBJ2-5; 7 bases align to TRBD2. Germline trimming cut 5 bases from V and 1 base from J; bases unmatched to any gene: 5. The CDR3 is made up of 14 amino acids. The V gene's germline CDR1 is SGHRS and CDR2 YFSETQ. The CDR3, as DNA: TGCGCCAGCAGGGTGGGAGGGTCCCAAGAGACCCAGTACTTC. Amino acid sequence: CASRVGGSQETQYF.

The CDR3 region is CASSFGVTSNTGELFF. In DNA form, the CDR3 reads TGCGCCAGCAGCTTTGGGGTGACATCGAACACCGGGGAGCTGTTTTTT. The chain employs TRBV5-1 and TRBJ2-2; D not resolved. In germline, CDR1 is SGHRS, CDR2 YFSETQ. The V end lost 2 bases, the J end lost 0 bases, and 11 bases lay between the germline ends. CDR3 length: 16 amino acids.

V usage is TRBV28 and J usage is TRBJ2-7, with a tentative D call TRBD2 (6 bases). The V gene lost 4 bases and the J gene lost 3 bases, with 13 bases spanning the gap. This CDR3 has 14 amino acids. In germline, CDR1 is MDHEN, CDR2 SYDVKM. The CDR3 loop reads CASSYAGPLYEQYF. The CDR3 DNA reads TGTGCCAGCAGTTACGCGGGACCGCTCTACGAGCAGTACTTC.

The chain has TRBV7-2 and TRBJ2-7; D perhaps matches TRBD1 (6 bases). The CDR3 is made up of 13 amino acids. Germline CDR1 reads SGHTA; CDR2 reads FQGNSA. V gave up 3 bases and J gave up 3 bases, with 9 bases separating them. This chain's CDR3 is CASSLDSHYEQYF. The CDR3, as DNA: TGTGCCAGCAGCTTGGACAGTCACTACGAGCAGTACTTC.

This clonotype was seen a handful of times. The chain links TRBV20-1 to TRBJ1-6, with D hard to call. Germline V gene sequence: CDR1 DFQATT, CDR2 SNEGSKA (reference sequence). Trimming took 3 bases from V and 0 from J, leaving 9 bases between them. The CDR3 has 15 amino acids. CDR3 sequence (DNA): TGCAGTGCTAGCGCAGGCTTCTCCTATAATTCACCCCTCCACTTT. This codes for CSASAGFSYNSPLHF.